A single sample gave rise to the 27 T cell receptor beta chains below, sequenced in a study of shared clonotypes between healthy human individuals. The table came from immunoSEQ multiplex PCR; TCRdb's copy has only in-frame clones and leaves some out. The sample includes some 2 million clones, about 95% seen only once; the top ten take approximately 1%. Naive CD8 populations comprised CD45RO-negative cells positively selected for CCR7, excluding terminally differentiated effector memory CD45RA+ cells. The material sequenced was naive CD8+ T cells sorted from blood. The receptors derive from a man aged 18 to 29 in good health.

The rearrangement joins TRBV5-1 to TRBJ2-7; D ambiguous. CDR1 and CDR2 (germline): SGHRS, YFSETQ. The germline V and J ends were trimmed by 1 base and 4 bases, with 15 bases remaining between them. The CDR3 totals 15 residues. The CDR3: CASSLFPGQNYEQYF. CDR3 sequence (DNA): TGCGCCAGCAGCTTGTTCCCGGGCCAAAATTACGAGCAGTACTTC. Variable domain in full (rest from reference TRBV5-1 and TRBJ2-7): KAGVTQTPRYLIKTRGQQVTLSCSPISGHRSVSWYQQTPGQGLQFLFEYFSETQRNKGNFPGRFSGRQFSNSRSEMNVSTLELGDSALYLCASSLFPGQNYEQYFGPGTRLTVT.

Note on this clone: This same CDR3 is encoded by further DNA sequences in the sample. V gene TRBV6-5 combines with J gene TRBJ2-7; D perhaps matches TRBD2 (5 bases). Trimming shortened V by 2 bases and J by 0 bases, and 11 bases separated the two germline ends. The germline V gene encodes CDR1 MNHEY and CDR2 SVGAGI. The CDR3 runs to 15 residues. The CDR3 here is CASSYVTSGSYEQYF. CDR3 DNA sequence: TGTGCCAGCAGTTACGTAACGAGCGGCTCCTACGAGCAGTACTTC.

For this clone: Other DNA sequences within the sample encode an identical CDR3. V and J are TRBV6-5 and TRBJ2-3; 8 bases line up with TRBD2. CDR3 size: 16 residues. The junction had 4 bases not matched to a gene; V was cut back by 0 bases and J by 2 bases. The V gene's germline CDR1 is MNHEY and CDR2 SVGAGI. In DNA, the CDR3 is TGTGCCAGCAGTTACTCGGGCGGGGGGCCCACAGATACGCAGTATTTT. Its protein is CASSYSGGGPTDTQYF.

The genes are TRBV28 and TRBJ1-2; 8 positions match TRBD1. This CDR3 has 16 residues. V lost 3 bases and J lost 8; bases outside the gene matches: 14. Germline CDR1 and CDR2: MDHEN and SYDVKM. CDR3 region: CASSFLGQGIPWGYTF. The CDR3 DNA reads TGTGCCAGCAGTTTCCTTGGACAGGGTATTCCTTGGGGCTACACCTTC.

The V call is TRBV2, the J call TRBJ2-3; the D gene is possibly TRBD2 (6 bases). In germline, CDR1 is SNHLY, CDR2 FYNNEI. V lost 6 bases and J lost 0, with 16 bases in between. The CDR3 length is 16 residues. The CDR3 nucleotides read TGTGCCAGCAGCCCCTTGGCTAGCGTTAGCACAGATACGCAGTATTTT. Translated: CASSPLASVSTDTQYF.

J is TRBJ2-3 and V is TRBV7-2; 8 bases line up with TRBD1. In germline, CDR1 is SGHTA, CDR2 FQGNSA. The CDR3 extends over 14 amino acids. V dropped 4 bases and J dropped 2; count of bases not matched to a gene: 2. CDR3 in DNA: TGTGCCAGCAGCTCGGGACAGGCCACAGATACGCAGTATTTT. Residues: CASSSGQATDTQYF.

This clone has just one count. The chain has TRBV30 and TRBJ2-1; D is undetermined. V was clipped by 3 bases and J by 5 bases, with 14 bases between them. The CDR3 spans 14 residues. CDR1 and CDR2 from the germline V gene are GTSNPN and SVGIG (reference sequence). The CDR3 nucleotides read TGTGCCTGGAGCCCCCCCAGGATAGACAATGAGCAGTTCTTC. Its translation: CAWSPPRIDNEQFF.

The CDR3 DNA sequence: TGTGCCAGCAGCTTAGAGGTGGGGGTCTCTGGAAACACCATATATTTT. Protein product: CASSLEVGVSGNTIYF. The rearrangement joins TRBV7-6 to TRBJ1-3; D is perhaps TRBD1 (5 bases). CDR1 SGHVS and CDR2 FNYEAQ come from the germline V gene. The CDR3 sequence is 16 residues long. The ends were cut back, 1 base at V and 0 bases at J, with 10 bases in the middle. The variable domain in full, completed from reference TRBV7-6 and TRBJ1-3, reads GAGVSQSPRYKVTKRGQDVALRCDPISGHVSLYWYRQALGQGPEFLTYFNYEAQQDKSGLPNDRFSAERPEGSISTLTIQRTEQRDSAMYRCASSLEVGVSGNTIYFGEGSWLTVV.

This chain's CDR3 is CAISESVSPNTEAFF. In nucleotides, the CDR3 is TGTGCCATCAGTGAGTCTGTGTCGCCGAACACTGAAGCTTTCTTT. V usage is TRBV10-3 and J usage is TRBJ1-1, with D hard to call. Looked up from germline, CDR1 is ENHRY and CDR2 is SYGVKD. Trimming pared 0 bases from V and 1 base from J, leaving 9 bases between. The CDR3 spans 15 residues.

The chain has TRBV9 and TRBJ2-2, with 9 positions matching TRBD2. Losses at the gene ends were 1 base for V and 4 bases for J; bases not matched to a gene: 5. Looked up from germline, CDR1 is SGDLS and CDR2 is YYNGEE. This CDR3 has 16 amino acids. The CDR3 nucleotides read TGTGCCAGCAGCGTATTTGCGGGAGGGCCCACCGGGGAGCTGTTTTTT. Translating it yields CASSVFAGGPTGELFF.

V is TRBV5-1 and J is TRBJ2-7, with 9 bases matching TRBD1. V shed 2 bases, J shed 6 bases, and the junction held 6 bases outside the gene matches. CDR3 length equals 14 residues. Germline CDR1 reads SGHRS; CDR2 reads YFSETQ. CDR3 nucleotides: TGCGCCAGCAGCTTCTACCCGGACAGGGGCGAGCAGTACTTC. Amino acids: CASSFYPDRGEQYF.

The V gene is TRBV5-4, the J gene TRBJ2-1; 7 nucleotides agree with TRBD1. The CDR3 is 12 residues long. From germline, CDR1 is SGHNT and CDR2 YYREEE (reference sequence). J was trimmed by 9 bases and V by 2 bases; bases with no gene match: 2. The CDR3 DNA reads TGTGCCAGCAGCTTTAGGGACAGTGAGCAGTTCTTC. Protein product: CASSFRDSEQFF.

This chain's CDR3 is CASSQPDSYGYTF. The CDR3 nucleotides read TGTGCCAGCAGCCAACCTGATTCATATGGCTACACCTTC. The J gene is TRBJ1-2, the V gene TRBV14; D uncertain. This CDR3 spans 13 amino acids. Trimming shortened V by 2 bases and J by 5 bases, and 9 bases separated the two germline ends. CDR1 SGHDN and CDR2 FVKESK come from the germline V gene.

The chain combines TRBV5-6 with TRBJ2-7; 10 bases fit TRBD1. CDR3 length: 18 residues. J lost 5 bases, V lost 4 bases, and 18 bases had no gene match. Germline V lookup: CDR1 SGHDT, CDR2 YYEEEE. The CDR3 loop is CASSPVPGQGWDGDEQYF. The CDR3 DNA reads TGTGCCAGCAGCCCTGTCCCGGGACAGGGGTGGGACGGGGACGAGCAGTACTTC.

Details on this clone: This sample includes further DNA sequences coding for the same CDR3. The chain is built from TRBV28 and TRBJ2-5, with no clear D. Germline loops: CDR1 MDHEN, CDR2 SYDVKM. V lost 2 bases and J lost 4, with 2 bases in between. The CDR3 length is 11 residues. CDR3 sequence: CASSLLETQYF. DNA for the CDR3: TGTGCCAGCAGTTTACTAGAGACCCAGTACTTC.

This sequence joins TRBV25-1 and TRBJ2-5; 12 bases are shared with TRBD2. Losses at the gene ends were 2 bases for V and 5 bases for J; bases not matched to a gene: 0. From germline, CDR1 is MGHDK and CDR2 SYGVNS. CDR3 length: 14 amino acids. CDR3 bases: TGTGCCAGCAGTGAAGGGACTAGCGGGGAGACCCAGTACTTC. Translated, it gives CASSEGTSGETQYF.

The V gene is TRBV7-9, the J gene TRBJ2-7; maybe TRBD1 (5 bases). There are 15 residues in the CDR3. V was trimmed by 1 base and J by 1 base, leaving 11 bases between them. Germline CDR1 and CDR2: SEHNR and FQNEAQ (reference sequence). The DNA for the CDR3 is TGTGCCAGCAGCTTAGGTAGGGGCAATTCCTACGAGCAGTACTTC. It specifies CASSLGRGNSYEQYF.

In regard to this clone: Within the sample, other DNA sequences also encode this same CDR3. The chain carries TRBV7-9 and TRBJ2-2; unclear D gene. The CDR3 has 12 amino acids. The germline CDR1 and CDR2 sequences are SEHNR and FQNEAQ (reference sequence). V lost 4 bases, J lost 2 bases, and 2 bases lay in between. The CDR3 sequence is CASSSNTGELFF. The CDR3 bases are TGTGCCAGCAGCTCAAACACCGGGGAGCTGTTTTTT.

The CDR3 DNA is TGTGCCAGCAGCTCTGAACGGGACGCGGAGCAGTACTTC. Amino acids: CASSSERDAEQYF. V and J are TRBV5-4 and TRBJ2-7; D tentatively reads TRBD1 or TRBD2 (5 bases each). The CDR3 sequence is 13 residues long. With 3 bases removed from V and 7 bases from J, the gap between germline ends came to 14 bases. Looked up from germline, CDR1 is SGHNT and CDR2 is YYREEE (reference sequence).

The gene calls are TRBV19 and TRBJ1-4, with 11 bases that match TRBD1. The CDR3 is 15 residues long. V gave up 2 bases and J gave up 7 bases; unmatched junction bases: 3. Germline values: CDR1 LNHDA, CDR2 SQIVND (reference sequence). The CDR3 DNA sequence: TGTGCCAGTAGTATACCGGACAGGGGGCCTGAAAAACTGTTTTTT. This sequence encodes CASSIPDRGPEKLFF.

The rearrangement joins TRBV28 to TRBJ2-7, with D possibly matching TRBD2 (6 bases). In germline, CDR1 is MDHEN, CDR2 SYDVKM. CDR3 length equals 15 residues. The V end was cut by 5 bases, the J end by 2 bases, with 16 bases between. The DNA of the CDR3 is TGTGCCAGCAGTCTTTCGGGCGGGGACCCCTACGAGCAGTACTTC. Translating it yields CASSLSGGDPYEQYF.

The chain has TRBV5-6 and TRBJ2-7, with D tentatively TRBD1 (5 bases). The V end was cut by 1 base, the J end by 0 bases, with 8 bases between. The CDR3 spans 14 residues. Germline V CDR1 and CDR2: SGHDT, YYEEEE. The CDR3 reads CASSLSRVSYEQYF. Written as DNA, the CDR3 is TGTGCCAGCAGCTTGAGCAGGGTCTCCTACGAGCAGTACTTC.

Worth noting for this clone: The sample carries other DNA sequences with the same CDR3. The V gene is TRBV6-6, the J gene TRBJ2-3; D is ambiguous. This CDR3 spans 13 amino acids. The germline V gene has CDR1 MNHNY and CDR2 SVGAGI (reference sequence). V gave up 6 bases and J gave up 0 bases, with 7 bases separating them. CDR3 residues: CASSSDSTDTQYF. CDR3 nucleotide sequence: TGTGCCAGCAGCTCCGACAGCACAGATACGCAGTATTTT.

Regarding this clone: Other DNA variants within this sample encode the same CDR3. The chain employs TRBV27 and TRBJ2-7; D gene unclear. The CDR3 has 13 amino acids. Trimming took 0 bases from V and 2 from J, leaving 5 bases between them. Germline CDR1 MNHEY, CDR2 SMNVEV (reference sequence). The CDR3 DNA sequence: TGTGCCAGCAGTTTATCAATAGCCTACGAGCAGTACTTC. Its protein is CASSLSIAYEQYF.

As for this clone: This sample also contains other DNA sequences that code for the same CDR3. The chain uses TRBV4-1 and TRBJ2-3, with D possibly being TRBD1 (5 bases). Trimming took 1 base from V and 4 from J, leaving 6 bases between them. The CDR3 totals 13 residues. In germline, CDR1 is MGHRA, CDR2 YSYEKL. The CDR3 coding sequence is TGCGCCAGCAGCCAAGTAGGGGCAGATACGCAGTATTTT. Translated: CASSQVGADTQYF.

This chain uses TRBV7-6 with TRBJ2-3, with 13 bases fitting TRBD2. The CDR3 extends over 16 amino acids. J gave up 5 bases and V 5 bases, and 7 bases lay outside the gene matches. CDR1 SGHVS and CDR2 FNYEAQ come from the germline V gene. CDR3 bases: TGTGCCAGCAGCCCCGGACTAGCGGGGGATCAAGATACGCAGTATTTT. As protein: CASSPGLAGDQDTQYF.

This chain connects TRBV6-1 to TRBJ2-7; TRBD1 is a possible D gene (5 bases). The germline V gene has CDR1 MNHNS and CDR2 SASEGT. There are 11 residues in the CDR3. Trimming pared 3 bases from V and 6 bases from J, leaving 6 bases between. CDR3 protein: CASSDRVEQYF. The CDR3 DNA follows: TGTGCCAGCAGTGACAGGGTCGAGCAGTACTTC.